These 31 T cell receptor beta chains were all obtained from the same sample, sequenced in a study of blood T cell repertoires in COVID-19 (dated by TCRdb to 2018 to 2021). The receptor library was made with the immunoSEQ multiplex PCR assay. TCRdb's version of the immuneACCESS table is confined to in-frame rearrangements and falls short of the full clone set. An unresolved V gene accounts for under half of the shortfall where checked; the remainder is of unknown origin. The sample contains some 190,000 clones, 80% of them found a single time. The ten largest make up around 4.7% of the sample. The sequencing sample was made of PBMCs or T cells enriched from blood (not recorded which). The receptors come from a man under 40 with acute COVID-19.

The chain combines TRBV7-6 with TRBJ2-7; D call uncertain. CDR3 length: 12 residues. CDR1 and CDR2 (germline): SGHVS, FNYEAQ. V lost 5 bases to trimming and J lost 1 base, with 6 bases between them. The CDR3 bases are TGTGCCAGCAGCCCTAATTCCTACGAGCAGTACTTC. Its translation: CASSPNSYEQYF.

Points on this clone: Other DNA sequences in this sample translate to the same CDR3. The chain uses TRBV7-9 and TRBJ1-2; weak D call: TRBD1 (6 bases). The CDR3 runs to 12 residues. V was pared by 3 bases and J by 6 bases, with 8 bases between. CDR1 and CDR2 from the germline V gene are SEHNR and FQNEAQ (reference sequence). The DNA for the CDR3 is TGTGCCAGCAGCTTCAACAGGGATGGCTACACCTTC. Protein sequence: CASSFNRDGYTF.

A word on this clone: The germline gene is not matched at one end of the junction; a read error may be the cause. The chain links TRBV7-9 to TRBJ1-2; D unresolved. Germline V lookup: CDR1 SEHNR, CDR2 FQNEAQ (reference sequence). The CDR3 totals 12 residues. The CDR3 reads CASSSGRFSRPF. CDR3 in DNA: TGTGCCAGCAGCTCGGGGAGGTTTTCTCGACCCTTC.

The chain employs TRBV5-4 and TRBJ2-2; D uncertain. Germline CDR1 is SGHNT and CDR2 is YYREEE (reference sequence). The germline V and J ends were trimmed by 1 base and 7 bases, with 5 bases remaining between them. There are 12 residues in the CDR3. The CDR3 DNA sequence: TGTGCCAGCAGCTTGTACGGCGGGGAGCTGTTTTTT. Translation: CASSLYGGELFF.

The chain has TRBV20-1 and TRBJ2-3, with a tentative D call TRBD2 (5 bases). The CDR3 runs to 11 residues. Germline CDR1 and CDR2: DFQATT and SNEGSKA (reference sequence). Trimming removed 3 bases at V and 6 bases at J, with 7 bases between. The CDR3 loop is CSARVADTQYF. In DNA form, the CDR3 reads TGCAGTGCTAGGGTAGCGGATACGCAGTATTTT.

The CDR3 is CASSIRTLEAFF. The CDR3 DNA reads as TGTGCCAGTAGTATAAGGACACTCGAAGCTTTCTTT. The J gene is TRBJ1-1, the V gene TRBV19; D possibly corresponds to TRBD1 (5 bases). The CDR3 runs to 12 residues. V was clipped by 2 bases and J by 8 bases, with 9 bases between them. The germline CDR1 and CDR2 sequences are LNHDA and SQIVND (reference sequence).

V usage is TRBV3-1 (or the pseudogene TRBV3-2) and J usage is TRBJ2-5; TRBD1 matches 8 bases. Germline CDR1 and CDR2: LGHDT and YNNKEL (reference sequence). The J segment lost 5 bases and the V segment lost 4 bases, leaving 9 bases of the junction unmatched. The CDR3 extends over 15 amino acids. CDR3: CASSLGTGRTETQYF. The CDR3 DNA sequence: TGTGCCAGCAGCCTCGGGACAGGCCGGACGGAGACCCAGTACTTC.

This chain connects TRBV14 to TRBJ2-3, with 7 bases identical to TRBD2. Trimming at V came to 1 base and at J to 9 bases, leaving 4 bases not matched to a gene. CDR3 length equals 13 residues. Germline V gene lookup returns CDR1 SGHDN and CDR2 FVKESK. CDR3 DNA sequence: TGTGCCAGCAGCCAAGTTGGAGCGGGGACGCAGTATTTT. It specifies CASSQVGAGTQYF. The full variable domain, rest sourced from reference TRBV14 and TRBJ2-3, is EAGVTQFPSHSVIEKGQTVTLRCDPISGHDNLYWYRRVMGKEIKFLLHFVKESKQDESGMPNNRFLAERTGGTYSTLKVQPAELEDSGVYFCASSQVGAGTQYFGPGTRLTVL.

Comment on this clone: Different DNA sequences within this sample yield the same CDR3. The CDR3 bases are TGTGCCAGCAGACCCACAGGGAACAATCAGCCCCAGCATTTT. It codes for CASRPTGNNQPQHF. The rearrangement uses TRBV6-5 and TRBJ1-5; possible D gene TRBD1, 6 bases. The germline gives CDR1 MNHEY, CDR2 SVGAGI. The V end lost 6 bases, the J end lost 3 bases, and 12 bases lay between the germline ends. The CDR3 runs 14 residues.

This chain uses TRBV7-3 with TRBJ2-7; 9 nucleotides align to TRBD1. The J segment lost 3 bases and the V segment lost 5 bases, leaving 8 bases of the junction unmatched. CDR3 size: 15 residues. Per the germline V gene, CDR1 is SGHTA and CDR2 is FQGTGA. The DNA for the CDR3 is TGTGCCAGCAGCCCAGCAGGGACAGGGAACTACGAGCAGTACTTC. It yields the protein CASSPAGTGNYEQYF.

The chain links TRBV18 to TRBJ1-2; D remains unclear. This CDR3 has 18 residues. Germline-derived CDR1 and CDR2 are KGHSH and LQKENI. Trimming took off 3 bases at V and 8 bases at J, with 28 bases between the two ends. As DNA, the CDR3 is TGTGCCAGCTCACCCACTCTCTTCACGGCAGGAGGAATTTCGGGCTACACCTTC. As protein: CASSPTLFTAGGISGYTF. The variable domain in full, completed from reference TRBV18 and TRBJ1-2, reads NAGVMQNPRHLVRRRGQEARLRCSPMKGHSHVYWYRQLPEEGLKFMVYLQKENIIDESGMPKERFSAEFPKEGPSILRIQQVVRGDSAAYFCASSPTLFTAGGISGYTFGSGTRLTVV.

V usage is TRBV14 and J usage is TRBJ2-7; D possibly corresponds to TRBD2 (5 bases). Between the trimmed V and J ends, which lost 4 bases and 1 base, there was a span of 11 bases. The length of the CDR3 is 14 residues. Germline CDR1 SGHDN, CDR2 FVKESK. DNA of the CDR3: TGTGCCAGCAGCCGAGAACGGGGATCCTACGAGCAGTACTTC. It encodes CASSRERGSYEQYF.

J is TRBJ1-5 and V is TRBV9; D ambiguous. Trimming took off 3 bases at V and 0 bases at J, with 4 bases between the two ends. The CDR3 covers 13 residues. CDR1 and CDR2 (germline): SGDLS, YYNGEE. This chain's CDR3 is CASSGNSNQPQHF. CDR3 bases: TGTGCCAGCAGCGGTAATAGCAATCAGCCCCAGCATTTT.

The chain employs TRBV27 and TRBJ2-5; the D gene is possibly TRBD2 (6 bases). Deletions cut 4 bases from V and 2 bases from J, with 11 bases between. The CDR3 is 14 residues long. Per the germline V gene, CDR1 is MNHEY and CDR2 is SMNVEV (reference sequence). CDR3 DNA: TGTGCCAGCAGTTCTCGCGGGGAGCAAGAGACCCAGTACTTC. Protein sequence: CASSSRGEQETQYF.

This clone was detected a few times. The chain links TRBV5-1 to TRBJ2-7; 8 bases map to TRBD2. Germline values: CDR1 SGHRS, CDR2 YFSETQ. The CDR3 has 14 amino acids. V shed 4 bases and J 3 bases; nucleotides not matched to a gene: 6. CDR3 nucleotides: TGCGCCAGCAGCAGCGGACTAGCAAACTACGAGCAGTACTTC. Translated, it gives CASSSGLANYEQYF.

V and J are TRBV5-4 and TRBJ1-1; D possibly corresponds to TRBD1 (5 bases). Germline lookup yields CDR1 SGHNT and CDR2 YYREEE (reference sequence). The CDR3 has 15 amino acids. Trimming removed 0 bases at V and 0 bases at J, with 9 bases between. CDR3: CASSLGQDMNTEAFF. CDR3 nucleotides: TGTGCCAGCAGCTTGGGTCAGGACATGAACACTGAAGCTTTCTTT.

V and J are TRBV12-3 or TRBV12-4 and TRBJ1-5; D gene unclear. This CDR3 region has 13 residues. Trimming took off 0 bases at V and 7 bases at J, with 7 bases between the two ends. CDR3 in amino acids: CASSLALKQPQHF. The CDR3 DNA sequence: TGTGCCAGCAGTTTAGCGCTAAAACAGCCCCAGCATTTT.

The chain uses TRBV12-3 or TRBV12-4 and TRBJ1-1; 7 nucleotides match TRBD1. V was pared by 5 bases and J by 4 bases, with 1 base of the junction left unmatched. This CDR3 is built from 12 residues. The CDR3 loop is CASSQGVTEAFF. As DNA, the CDR3 is TGTGCCAGCAGTCAGGGGGTCACTGAAGCTTTCTTT.

J is TRBJ1-1 and V is TRBV5-5; 11 bases are shared with TRBD1. Per the germline V gene, CDR1 is SGHKS and CDR2 is YYEKEE (reference sequence). The CDR3 totals 15 residues. V dropped 2 bases and J dropped 6; count of bases not matched to a gene: 6. The CDR3, as DNA: TGTGCCAGCAGCTTTCCCGGGACAGGGGGACCTGAAGCTTTCTTT. It translates to CASSFPGTGGPEAFF.

The chain employs TRBV2 and TRBJ2-7; 8 nucleotides align to TRBD1. The germline gives CDR1 SNHLY, CDR2 FYNNEI. This CDR3 is 18 amino acids long. V lost 8 bases, J lost 0 bases, and 18 bases stayed unmatched. CDR3 loop: CASLPLRQGALSSYEQYF. The CDR3 bases are TGTGCCAGCCTACCACTTCGGCAGGGGGCGCTTAGCTCCTACGAGCAGTACTTC.

This chain uses TRBV15 with TRBJ2-7; 7 nucleotides agree with TRBD1. The CDR3 covers 15 residues. V gave up 0 bases and J gave up 3 bases; unmatched junction bases: 5. CDR1 is LNHNV and CDR2 is YYDKDF in the germline V gene (reference sequence). Here the CDR3 reads CATSRDGQAFYEQYF. DNA of the CDR3: TGTGCCACCAGCAGAGACGGACAGGCGTTCTACGAGCAGTACTTC.

This clone was observed once. This rearrangement joins TRBV3-1 (or the pseudogene TRBV3-2) to TRBJ1-1, with 7 bases lining up with TRBD1. Germline assignment: CDR1 LGHDT and CDR2 YNNKEL (reference sequence). The CDR3 has 11 amino acids. The V gene end was trimmed by 8 bases and the J gene end by 5 bases; junction bases not matched to a gene: 2. Written as DNA, the CDR3 is TGTGCCAGCCACAGGGGAACTGAAGCTTTCTTT. Residues: CASHRGTEAFF.

This chain uses TRBV7-2 with TRBJ1-2, with no clear D. Germline CDR1 SGHTA, CDR2 FQGNSA. The V gene lost 5 bases and the J gene lost 8 bases, with 15 bases spanning the gap. The CDR3 covers 13 residues. In DNA form, the CDR3 reads TGTGCCAGCAGCCCCGGGTCAACTGGCGGCTACACCTTC. Amino acid sequence: CASSPGSTGGYTF.

The V call is TRBV18, the J call TRBJ2-7; D might be TRBD1 (5 bases). Trimming removed 4 bases at V and 6 bases at J, with 10 bases between. CDR3 size: 12 residues. Germline lookup yields CDR1 KGHSH and CDR2 LQKENI. The CDR3: CASSLGASEQYF. Here the CDR3 DNA reads TGTGCCAGCTCACTAGGGGCGAGCGAGCAGTACTTC.

Comment on this clone: Other DNA sequences of this sample code for an identical CDR3. The V call is TRBV5-4, the J call TRBJ2-7, with 8 positions matching TRBD1. Unmatched junction bases numbered 3, after V lost 2 bases and J lost 2 bases. The CDR3 sequence is 14 residues long. Per germline, CDR1 SGHNT and CDR2 YYREEE (reference sequence). The CDR3 reads CASSFGTGPYEQYF. The CDR3 DNA reads as TGTGCCAGCAGCTTTGGGACAGGACCCTACGAGCAGTACTTC.

J is TRBJ2-5 and V is TRBV18, with D perhaps TRBD2 (5 bases). Looked up from germline, CDR1 is KGHSH and CDR2 is LQKENI. V lost 3 bases and J 2 bases, leaving 13 bases between the germline ends. This CDR3 has 15 residues. The CDR3 loop reads CASSPARGKQETQYF. The CDR3 DNA follows: TGTGCCAGCTCACCTGCGAGAGGGAAGCAAGAGACCCAGTACTTC.

On this clone: Other nucleotide sequences from this sample produce the same CDR3. The chain combines TRBV9 with TRBJ1-1; TRBD1 is a possible D gene (5 bases). Trimming removed 3 bases at V and 1 base at J, with 7 bases between. CDR1 is SGDLS and CDR2 is YYNGEE in the germline V gene. This CDR3 is 13 amino acids long. CDR3 in DNA: TGTGCCAGCAGCGAAGGACAGAACACTGAAGCTTTCTTT. Translated, it gives CASSEGQNTEAFF.

This clone was seen a single time. V and J are TRBV2 and TRBJ2-5, with 9 bases matching TRBD1. This CDR3 is 13 amino acids long. Trimming took 10 bases from V and 5 from J; bases not matched to a gene: 8. Germline CDR1 SNHLY, CDR2 FYNNEI. In DNA, the CDR3 is TGTGCCACCAGGGGACAGGGTGCGGAGACCCAGTACTTC. This codes for CATRGQGAETQYF.

The chain joins TRBV5-1 to TRBJ1-1; 7 positions match TRBD1. Trimming cost V 1 base and J 1 base; bases outside gene matches: 1. CDR3 length: 14 amino acids. Germline V gene data show CDR1 as SGHRS and CDR2 as YFSETQ. CDR3 amino acids: CASSLTGANTEAFF. The CDR3 nucleotides read TGCGCCAGCAGCTTGACAGGGGCGAACACTGAAGCTTTCTTT. The whole variable domain, remainder taken from reference TRBV5-1 and TRBJ1-1, is KAGVTQTPRYLIKTRGQQVTLSCSPISGHRSVSWYQQTPGQGLQFLFEYFSETQRNKGNFPGRFSGRQFSNSRSEMNVSTLELGDSALYLCASSLTGANTEAFFGQGTRLTVV.

The genes are TRBV6-5 and TRBJ2-2; TRBD1 matches 7 bases. Germline V gene sequence: CDR1 MNHEY, CDR2 SVGAGI. Unmatched junction bases numbered 4, after V lost 6 bases and J lost 0 bases. The CDR3 runs 15 residues. The CDR3 region is CASSQTGANTGELFF. CDR3 bases: TGTGCCAGCAGCCAAACAGGGGCGAACACCGGGGAGCTGTTTTTT.

The table lists this clone with a few counts. The chain joins TRBV5-1 to TRBJ1-3; D may be TRBD1 (6 bases). The CDR3 sequence is 16 residues long. CDR1 SGHRS and CDR2 YFSETQ come from the germline V gene. V was cut by 4 bases and J by 2 bases, with 16 bases left in between. The CDR3 reads CASSLGTRGPGNTIYF. The CDR3, as DNA: TGCGCCAGCAGCCTGGGGACCAGGGGTCCTGGAAACACCATATATTTT.